Reported below is one T cell receptor (beta chain). What it binds is unknown. Trimming stripped 6 bases from V and 11 bases from J, with 13 bases between. Germline-derived CDR1 and CDR2 are MNHNS and SASEGT. This CDR3 has 11 amino acids. This sample stems from a study of vaccination and CD4 T cells after COVID-19. Study-level information: Convalescent donors totaled six males and four females, including two who were Hispanic.

Treatment reported: roughly 11-day PBMC culture with coronavirus spike peptide pools or control peptides (ViraFEST assay). ViraFEST expanded antigen-specific T cells with peptide pools, then sequenced TCRs. Culture conditions combined about 2 million PBMCs per well with about 9.2 IU/ml IL-2 and 7.5 to 10 ug/ml peptide pools. Study-wide results and limits: The study examined relatively few convalescent patients and included no early post-infection timepoints.

Scientists ran DNA taken from cultured CD4+ T cells through the Oncomine TCR Beta short-read assay for sequencing. MiXCR, applied by TCRdb to the PCR reads, yields one record per CDR3 protein. This sample has about 14,000 distinct CDR3 sequences, with around 49% found just once. This specimen consisted of CD4+ T cells from blood, cultured in vitro, obtained before SARS-CoV-2 vaccination. The chain joins TRBV6-1 to TRBJ1-1; tentative D call: TRBD1 (5 bases). The receptor's source is a human donor who had recovered from COVID-19. The CDR3 nucleotides are TGTGCCAGCAGCCAGGGCGGAGGCGCTTTCTTT. Its translation is CASSQGGGAFF.